Following are 23 T cell receptor beta chains from one sample sequenced in a study of CD4+ T cells in melanoma. Profiled with immunoSEQ multiplex PCR; TCRdb holds only in-frame clones, not every one. The sample has about 50,000 clones; 89% are singletons. Sequencing was done on a sample of peripheral blood. Receptor source: a human donor with melanoma.

A note on this clone: The same CDR3 is also encoded by other DNA sequences in this sample. V and J are TRBV10-3 and TRBJ2-6; no clear D gene. The germline V gene encodes CDR1 ENHRY and CDR2 SYGVKD. This CDR3 comprises 15 residues. Trimming took 8 bases from V and 0 from J, leaving 11 bases between them. Here the CDR3 DNA reads TGTGCCATCTCTGATTCTGACTCTGGGGCCAACGTCCTGACTTTC. Its translation: CAISDSDSGANVLTF.

The sample holds a few counts of this clone. CDR3 sequence: CASSWGQGTNTEAFF. The CDR3 DNA is TGTGCCAGCAGCTGGGGACAGGGGACGAACACTGAAGCTTTCTTT. This sequence joins TRBV7-2 and TRBJ1-1, with 10 bases that match TRBD1. The V segment lost 4 bases and the J segment 1 base; nucleotides outside the gene matches: 3. CDR1 is SGHTA, CDR2 FQGNSA, per germline. This CDR3 region has 15 residues.

The chain recombines TRBV9 with TRBJ1-3, with D hard to call. There are 20 residues in the CDR3. From germline, CDR1 is SGDLS and CDR2 YYNGEE. V was cut by 2 bases and J by 4 bases, with 28 bases left in between. The CDR3 loop reads CASSVRDLGQTTGFGNTIYF. The CDR3 region has the DNA TGTGCCAGCAGCGTTAGAGACTTGGGTCAAACCACCGGTTTCGGAAACACCATATATTTT. The entire variable domain, with the rest obtained from reference TRBV9 and TRBJ1-3, is as follows: DSGVTQTPKHLITATGQRVTLRCSPRSGDLSVYWYQQSLDQGLQFLIQYYNGEERAKGNILERFSAQQFPDLHSELNLSSLELGDSALYFCASSVRDLGQTTGFGNTIYFGEGSWLTVV.

V usage is TRBV11-2 and J usage is TRBJ2-7; 9 bases match TRBD1. Unmatched junction bases numbered 8, after V lost 1 base and J lost 7 bases. In germline, CDR1 is SGHAT, CDR2 FQNNGV. The CDR3 has 15 residues. CDR3 sequence: CASSLVTGQGGEQYF. CDR3 DNA sequence: TGTGCCAGCAGCTTAGTAACGGGACAGGGTGGTGAGCAGTACTTC. The complete variable domain, with remaining parts taken from reference TRBV11-2 and TRBJ2-7, reads EAGVAQSPRYKIIEKRQSVAFWCNPISGHATLYWYQQILGQGPKLLIQFQNNGVVDDSQLPKDRFSAERLKGVDSTLKIQPAKLEDSAVYLCASSLVTGQGGEQYFGPGTRLTVT.

The chain joins TRBV7-9 to TRBJ1-2; D possibly corresponds to TRBD1 (5 bases). The CDR3 has 15 amino acids. Germline loops: CDR1 SEHNR, CDR2 FQNEAQ (reference sequence). Trimming shortened V by 4 bases and J by 0 bases, and 12 bases separated the two germline ends. CDR3 coding DNA: TGTGCCAGCAGCTCACAGGCTTTAGCTAACTATGGCTACACCTTC. Translating gives CASSSQALANYGYTF.

CDR3 loop: CASSPGGSEAFF. The CDR3 coding sequence is TGTGCCAGCAGCCCCGGCGGTAGTGAAGCTTTCTTT. This chain links TRBV7-3 with TRBJ1-1, with D unresolved. Germline V lookup: CDR1 SGHTA, CDR2 FQGTGA. Between the trimmed V and J ends, which lost 5 bases and 7 bases, there was a span of 11 bases. This CDR3 spans 12 amino acids. The full variable domain, in which reference TRBV7-3 and TRBJ1-1 provide the parts outside the CDR3, is GAGVSQTPSNKVTEKGKYVELRCDPISGHTALYWYRQSLGQGPEFLIYFQGTGAADDSGLPNDRFFAVRPEGSVSTLKIQRTERGDSAVYLCASSPGGSEAFFGQGTRLTVV.

This chain joins TRBV6-1 and TRBJ1-5, with a possible D match to TRBD1 (6 bases). The ends were cut back, 2 bases at V and 7 bases at J, with 15 bases in the middle. CDR3 size: 15 residues. Germline loops: CDR1 MNHNS, CDR2 SASEGT. The CDR3 region is CASSELRPGGQPQHF. CDR3 in DNA: TGTGCCAGCAGTGAACTGCGGCCGGGGGGCCAGCCCCAGCATTTT.

The chain combines TRBV2 with TRBJ1-2; possibly TRBD1 for D (5 bases). This CDR3 spans 13 amino acids. In germline, CDR1 is SNHLY, CDR2 FYNNEI. V was trimmed by 10 bases and J by 2 bases, leaving 14 bases between them. The CDR3 coding sequence is TGTGCCACCACCAGGGACTGGAACTATGGCTACACCTTC. Encoded protein: CATTRDWNYGYTF.

This clone was seen only once. This chain joins TRBV25-1 and TRBJ1-4, with no clear D. The length of the CDR3 is 16 residues. CDR1 is MGHDK, CDR2 SYGVNS, per germline. Trimming took 4 bases from V and 4 from J, leaving 16 bases between them. DNA of the CDR3: TGTGCCAGCAGTGTCGTCGTCGGTCCCCATAATGAAAAACTGTTTTTT. Residues: CASSVVVGPHNEKLFF.

This CDR3 is CASREGGNTQYF. DNA of the CDR3: TGTGCCAGCAGGGAGGGTGGGAATACGCAGTATTTT. The rearrangement joins TRBV28 to TRBJ2-3, with D maybe TRBD2 (6 bases). V gave up 6 bases and J gave up 7 bases, with 11 bases separating them. The CDR3 is 12 amino acids. The germline gives CDR1 MDHEN, CDR2 SYDVKM.

V gene TRBV7-2 combines with J gene TRBJ2-3, with 12 bases fitting TRBD2. This CDR3 region has 17 residues. CDR1 SGHTA and CDR2 FQGNSA come from the germline V gene. V shed 2 bases, J shed 3 bases, and the junction held 6 bases outside the gene matches. The CDR3 protein is CASSLTASGGVTDTQYF. Here the CDR3 DNA reads TGTGCCAGCAGCTTAACAGCTAGCGGGGGGGTTACAGATACGCAGTATTTT.

This chain connects TRBV7-2 to TRBJ1-2, with 9 bases fitting TRBD1. CDR3 length: 16 amino acids. With V trimmed by 6 bases and J by 0 bases, 8 bases remained unmatched. The V gene's germline CDR1 is SGHTA and CDR2 FQGNSA. The CDR3 here is CASSQAGQGANYGYTF. The CDR3 nucleotides read TGTGCCAGCAGTCAGGCGGGACAGGGAGCTAACTATGGCTACACCTTC.

This rearrangement joins TRBV9 to TRBJ2-1; 9 positions agree with TRBD2. The CDR3 consists of 18 residues. Germline trimming cut 2 bases from V and 3 bases from J; bases unmatched to any gene: 12. Looked up from germline, CDR1 is SGDLS and CDR2 is YYNGEE. CDR3: CASSVSSAGGAGYNEQFF. In DNA, the CDR3 is TGTGCCAGCAGCGTCTCTTCGGCGGGGGGGGCCGGCTACAATGAGCAGTTCTTC.

This clone came up once. The J gene is TRBJ2-3, the V gene TRBV2, with D tentatively TRBD1 (5 bases). The CDR3 is made up of 13 amino acids. Germline-derived CDR1 and CDR2 are SNHLY and FYNNEI. Deletions cut 4 bases from V and 6 bases from J, with 11 bases between. CDR3 coding DNA: TGTGCCAGCAGTGGGGGCGTCTTCGATACGCAGTATTTT. Protein product: CASSGGVFDTQYF.

The gene calls are TRBV2 and TRBJ2-7; no definite D call. Trimming pared 1 base from V and 4 bases from J, leaving 14 bases between. The CDR3 length is 15 residues. In germline, CDR1 is SNHLY, CDR2 FYNNEI. The chain's CDR3 is CASSEGQRPIYEQYF. The DNA for the CDR3 is TGTGCCAGCAGTGAAGGGCAAAGGCCGATTTACGAGCAGTACTTC.

In DNA form, the CDR3 reads TGTGCCAGCAGTGACCAGGGGGCGACCACAGATACGCAGTATTTT. Its protein is CASSDQGATTDTQYF. The chain carries TRBV6-4 and TRBJ2-3; 8 positions match TRBD1. The length of the CDR3 is 15 residues. Germline CDR1 reads MRHNA; CDR2 reads SNTAGT. V dropped 2 bases and J dropped 2; count of bases not matched to a gene: 3.

The chain has TRBV27 and TRBJ2-3; tentative D call: TRBD1 (5 bases). The CDR3 spans 13 residues. V was cut by 4 bases and J by 8 bases, with 13 bases left in between. Germline V gene data show CDR1 as MNHEY and CDR2 as SMNVEV (reference sequence). The CDR3 DNA sequence: TGTGCCAGCAGTTCAACAGGAAGGGGTACGCAGTATTTT. Residues: CASSSTGRGTQYF.

V gene TRBV19 combines with J gene TRBJ1-2; no definite D call. From germline, CDR1 is LNHDA and CDR2 SQIVND (reference sequence). V was trimmed by 0 bases and J by 6 bases, leaving 17 bases between them. This CDR3 has 16 amino acids. DNA for the CDR3: TGTGCCAGTAGTATAGATCCCTCTTCTAGGGTCAATGGCTACACCTTC. This gives the protein CASSIDPSSRVNGYTF.

This clone came up a few times. CDR3 sequence (DNA): TGTGCCAGCAGCTTACGGGGGGGAGACACCGGGGAGCTGTTTTTT. Residues: CASSLRGGDTGELFF. The chain combines TRBV7-2 with TRBJ2-2, with TRBD2 identical over 8 bases. With V trimmed by 2 bases and J by 3 bases, 2 bases remained unmatched. The length of the CDR3 is 15 residues. CDR1 is SGHTA and CDR2 is FQGNSA in the germline V gene.

The V gene is TRBV6-5, the J gene TRBJ1-5; 7 bases are shared with TRBD1. Germline lookup yields CDR1 MNHEY and CDR2 SVGAGI. V shed 6 bases, J shed 5 bases, and the junction held 10 bases outside the gene matches. The CDR3 is made up of 15 amino acids. The CDR3: CASRRLTGADQPQHF. CDR3 bases: TGTGCCAGCAGGAGGCTCACAGGGGCCGATCAGCCCCAGCATTTT.

The V call is TRBV18, the J call TRBJ1-3, with unresolved D. CDR3 length: 16 amino acids. The V end was cut by 4 bases, the J end by 0 bases, with 13 bases between. The V gene's germline CDR1 is KGHSH and CDR2 LQKENI. The CDR3 spells CASSLGMVTSGNTIYF. The CDR3 bases are TGTGCCAGCTCACTCGGTATGGTTACCTCTGGAAACACCATATATTTT.

The chain has TRBV7-9 and TRBJ2-7; D gene uncertain. The CDR3 contains 15 residues. Germline V gene sequence: CDR1 SEHNR, CDR2 FQNEAQ (reference sequence). The germline V and J ends were trimmed by 5 bases and 4 bases, with 18 bases remaining between them. The CDR3 bases are TGTGCCAGCAGCATGGGGTTTTTTGACCCTTACGAGCAGTACTTC. It specifies CASSMGFFDPYEQYF.

The chain links TRBV7-2 to TRBJ2-1, with D tentatively TRBD1 (5 bases). CDR1 and CDR2 (germline): SGHTA, FQGNSA. Trimming took 3 bases from V and 4 from J, leaving 13 bases between them. The CDR3 sequence is 15 residues long. As DNA, the CDR3 is TGTGCCAGCAGCTTGGGGCCCGGGCTTTACAATGAGCAGTTCTTC. This sequence encodes CASSLGPGLYNEQFF.